Listed below are T cell receptor beta chains from one sample, sequenced in a study of T-cell reconstitution after alpha-beta-depleted transplantation in children. TCRdb reprocessed the PCR reads via MiXCR and lists one record per CDR3 protein. The sample yields about 600,000 distinct CDR3 sequences, more than 20% seen once. Sequencing used PBMCs, mostly from graft donor cells, obtained 360 days after TCRalphabeta/CD19-depleted stem cell transplant. Receptors originate from a boy under two years old who had a stem cell transplant for acute myeloid leukemia, so the T cells may come from the graft donor. Both conserved end residues are part of each CDR3. The D gene is left open where the match is weak. Clone size is shown for a subset of rows, as once, few, many or a class of expanded clone.

d_call clone_size j_call v_call cdr3_aa cdr3_nt
- many TRBJ2-3 TRBV20-1 CSARPLSTDTQYF TGCAGTGCTAGACCTCTCAGCACAGATACGCAGTATTTT
TRBD2 - TRBJ2-1 TRBV27 CASLSRGGEEQFF TGTGCCAGCCTGTCTCGCGGGGGGGAAGAGCAGTTCTTC
- many TRBJ2-5 TRBV29-1 CSVGGYQETQYF TGCAGCGTTGGAGGGTACCAAGAGACCCAGTACTTC
TRBD1 - TRBJ2-2 TRBV20-1 CSARGQGLGELFF TGCAGTGCTCGGGGACAGGGGCTCGGGGAGCTGTTTTTT
TRBD2 - TRBJ2-1 TRBV12-3/TRBV12-4 CASSSDRGLAGGATYNEQFF TGTGCCAGCAGTTCGGATAGGGGACTAGCGGGCGGAGCAACCTACAATGAGCAGTTCTTC
TRBD1 few TRBJ1-1 TRBV6-1 CASTWEGATEAFF TGTGCCAGCACCTGGGAGGGGGCCACTGAAGCTTTCTTT
- many TRBJ2-7 TRBV7-9 CASSPAGAGEQYF TGTGCCAGCAGCCCCGCCGGAGCAGGGGAGCAGTACTTC
TRBD2 once TRBJ2-1 TRBV2 CARSGGPGNEQFF TGTGCCAGGAGCGGGGGACCCGGGAATGAGCAGTTCTTC
- - TRBJ1-2 TRBV20-1 CSATLQDVYGYTF TGCAGTGCTACTCTTCAGGACGTCTATGGCTACACCTTC
- - TRBJ1-2 TRBV6-5 CASSYGQSFYGYTF TGTGCCAGCAGTTATGGACAGTCTTTCTATGGCTACACCTTC
TRBD1 few TRBJ1-1 TRBV15 CATSRSTGGNTEAFF TGTGCCACCAGCAGATCGACAGGGGGTAACACTGAAGCTTTCTTT
- many TRBJ2-7 TRBV12-5 CASGLRQRGEQYF TGTGCTAGTGGTTTGCGACAAAGGGGTGAGCAGTACTTC
- - TRBJ1-5 TRBV12-3/TRBV12-4 CASSPHRGNQPQHF TGTGCCAGCAGTCCTCACAGGGGCAATCAGCCCCAGCATTTT
TRBD2 - TRBJ2-5 TRBV30 CACERGVFQETQYF TGTGCCTGCGAGCGGGGGGTCTTCCAAGAGACCCAGTACTTC
- - TRBJ1-6 TRBV4-1 CASSHQPLHF TGCGCCAGCAGCCACCAACCCCTCCACTTT
- - TRBJ2-1 TRBV20-1 CSARGYTSSYNEQFF TGCAGTGCTAGAGGCTATACTTCATCCTACAATGAGCAGTTCTTC
- - TRBJ1-1 TRBV13 CASSLRVEAFF TGTGCCAGCAGCCTGAGAGTTGAAGCTTTCTTT
- many TRBJ1-1 TRBV4-3 CASSQDLGNTEAFF TGCGCCAGCAGCCAAGATCTGGGGAACACTGAAGCTTTCTTT
- few TRBJ1-1 TRBV4-2 CASSQVPGQGSLGTEAFF TGTGCCAGCAGCCAAGTTCCGGGACAAGGATCCCTCGGCACTGAAGCTTTCTTT
- - TRBJ2-2 TRBV29-1 CSVKPRGNRSGELFF TGCAGCGTAAAACCTAGGGGGAACCGGTCCGGGGAGCTGTTTTTT
TRBD1 few TRBJ1-4 TRBV6-5 CASSYVRQGPEKLFF TGTGCCAGCAGTTACGTACGACAGGGGCCTGAAAAACTGTTTTTT
TRBD1 many TRBJ2-2 TRBV5-1 CASGTGGNTGELFF TGCGCCAGCGGGACAGGGGGTAACACCGGGGAGCTGTTTTTT
TRBD2 few TRBJ2-2 TRBV29-1 CSASSGVSGELFF TGCAGCGCATCTAGCGGGGTGTCCGGGGAGCTGTTTTTT
- - TRBJ2-3 TRBV24-1 CATSDSGVSSDTQYF TGTGCCACCAGTGATTCAGGAGTTTCATCAGATACGCAGTATTTT
TRBD1 - TRBJ1-2 TRBV28 CASSETGGAGGFDYGYTF TGTGCCAGCAGTGAGACAGGGGGCGCAGGGGGTTTCGACTATGGCTACACCTTC
TRBD1 many TRBJ1-4 TRBV5-6 CASSPPGQGNEKLFF TGTGCCAGCAGCCCACCGGGACAGGGGAATGAAAAACTGTTTTTT
- few TRBJ2-1 TRBV6-2/TRBV6-3 CASSYAWDFPADYNEQFF TGTGCCAGCAGTTACGCGTGGGACTTCCCGGCGGACTACAATGAGCAGTTCTTC
- many TRBJ1-1 TRBV5-1 CASSWDTPNTEAFF TGCGCCAGCAGCTGGGACACACCAAACACTGAAGCTTTCTTT
TRBD1 few TRBJ1-1 TRBV12-3/TRBV12-4 CASRTGPGGLNTEAFF TGTGCCAGCAGGACGGGACCAGGGGGTTTGAACACTGAAGCTTTCTTT
TRBD2 few TRBJ2-1 TRBV6-1 CASTRGTSGGSYNEQFF TGTGCCAGCACCAGGGGGACTAGCGGGGGCTCCTACAATGAGCAGTTCTTC
TRBD2 few TRBJ2-3 TRBV12-3/TRBV12-4 CASSFRVGTSIPDTQYF TGTGCCAGCAGTTTCCGTGTTGGGACTAGCATCCCAGATACGCAGTATTTT
- - TRBJ1-1 TRBV28 CASSSEGKNTEAFF TGTGCCAGCAGCAGTGAGGGGAAGAACACTGAAGCTTTCTTT
- many TRBJ2-7 TRBV11-3 CASSFLLQGIPYEQYF TGTGCCAGCAGTTTCCTTCTCCAGGGGATTCCATACGAGCAGTACTTC
TRBD1 - TRBJ2-3 TRBV20-1 CSARGKGRGTDTQYF TGCAGTGCTAGAGGGAAGGGCAGGGGGACAGATACGCAGTATTTT
TRBD2 once TRBJ2-3 TRBV7-9 CASSLKAGGITDTQYF TGTGCCAGCAGCTTAAAGGCGGGGGGAATCACAGATACGCAGTATTTT
- - TRBJ2-5 TRBV18 CASSPLGVLQETQYF TGTGCCAGCTCACCACTAGGGGTCCTCCAAGAGACCCAGTACTTC
- - TRBJ1-6 TRBV6-2/TRBV6-3 CASSYAGLIQNSPLHF TGTGCCAGCAGTTATGCGGGGTTGATCCAGAATTCACCCCTCCACTTT
- - TRBJ2-7 TRBV9 CASSVVGESIYEQYF TGTGCCAGCAGCGTAGTCGGGGAGTCCATCTACGAGCAGTACTTC
- - TRBJ2-1 TRBV7-3 CASSPTRGTYNEQFF TGTGCCAGCAGCCCGACACGGGGCACCTACAATGAGCAGTTCTTC
TRBD1 - TRBJ2-2 TRBV12-3/TRBV12-4 CASSLSRDRARELFF TGTGCCAGCAGTTTGTCCCGGGACAGGGCCCGGGAGCTGTTTTTT
TRBD2 few TRBJ2-2 TRBV15 CATSREFGGDTGELFF TGTGCCACCAGCAGAGAATTCGGGGGGGACACCGGGGAGCTGTTTTTT
TRBD2 many TRBJ2-3 TRBV12-3/TRBV12-4 CASGVAGGPLEDTQYF TGTGCCAGCGGAGTAGCGGGGGGGCCCTTAGAAGATACGCAGTATTTT
- few TRBJ1-4 TRBV6-1 CASSLADLGDEKLFF TGTGCCAGCAGCTTGGCCGACTTGGGCGATGAAAAACTGTTTTTT
- few TRBJ1-1 TRBV6-1 CASKAGSRNTEAFF TGTGCCAGCAAGGCTGGCAGCAGAAACACTGAAGCTTTCTTT
- many TRBJ1-1 TRBV18 CASSPQGEGTEAFF TGTGCCAGCTCACCACAGGGAGAAGGCACTGAAGCTTTCTTT